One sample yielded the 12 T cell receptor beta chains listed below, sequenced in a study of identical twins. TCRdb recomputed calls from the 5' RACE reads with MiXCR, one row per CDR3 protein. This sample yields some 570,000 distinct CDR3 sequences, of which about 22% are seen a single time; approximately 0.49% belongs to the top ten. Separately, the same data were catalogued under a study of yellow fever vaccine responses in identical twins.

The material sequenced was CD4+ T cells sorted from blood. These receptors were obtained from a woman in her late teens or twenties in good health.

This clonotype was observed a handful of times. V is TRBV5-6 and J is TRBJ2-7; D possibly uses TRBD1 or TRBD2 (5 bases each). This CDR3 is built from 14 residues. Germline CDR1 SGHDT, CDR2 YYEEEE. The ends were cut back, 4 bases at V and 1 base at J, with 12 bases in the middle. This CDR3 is CASSAGTGSYEQYV. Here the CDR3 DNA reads TGTGCCAGCAGCGCCGGGACCGGATCCTACGAGCAGTACGTC.

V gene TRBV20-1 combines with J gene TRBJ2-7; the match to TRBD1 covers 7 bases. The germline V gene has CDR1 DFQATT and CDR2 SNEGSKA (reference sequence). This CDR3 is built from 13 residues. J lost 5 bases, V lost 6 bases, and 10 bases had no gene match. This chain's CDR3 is CSARTTDRDEQYF. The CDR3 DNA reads TGCAGTGCCCGAACCACAGACAGGGACGAGCAGTACTTC.

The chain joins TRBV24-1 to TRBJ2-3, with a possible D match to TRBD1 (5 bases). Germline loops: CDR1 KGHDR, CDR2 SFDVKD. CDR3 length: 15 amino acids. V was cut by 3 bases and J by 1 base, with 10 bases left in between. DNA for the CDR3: TGTGCCACCAGTGATCCAGGGTCGGGCACAGATACGCAGTATTTT. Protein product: CATSDPGSGTDTQYF.

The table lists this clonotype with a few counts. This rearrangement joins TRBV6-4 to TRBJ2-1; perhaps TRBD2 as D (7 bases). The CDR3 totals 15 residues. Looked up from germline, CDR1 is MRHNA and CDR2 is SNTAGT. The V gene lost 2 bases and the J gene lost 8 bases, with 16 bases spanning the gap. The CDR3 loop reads CASSDPRGGVHEQFF. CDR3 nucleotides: TGTGCCAGCAGTGACCCTCGAGGGGGGGTCCATGAGCAGTTCTTC.

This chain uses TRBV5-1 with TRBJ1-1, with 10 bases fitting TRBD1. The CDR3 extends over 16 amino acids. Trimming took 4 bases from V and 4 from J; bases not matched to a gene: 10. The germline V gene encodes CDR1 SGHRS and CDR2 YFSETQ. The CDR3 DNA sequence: TGCGCCAGCAGCGTATGGGGGGGACAGGGGACCACTGAAGCTTTCTTT. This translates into CASSVWGGQGTTEAFF.

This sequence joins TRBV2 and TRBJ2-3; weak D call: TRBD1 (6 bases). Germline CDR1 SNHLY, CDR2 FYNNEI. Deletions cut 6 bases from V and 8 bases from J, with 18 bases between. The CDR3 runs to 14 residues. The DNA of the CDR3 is TGTGCCAGCAGACAGGGACCCTTCGACGGTACGCAGTATTTT. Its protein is CASRQGPFDGTQYF.

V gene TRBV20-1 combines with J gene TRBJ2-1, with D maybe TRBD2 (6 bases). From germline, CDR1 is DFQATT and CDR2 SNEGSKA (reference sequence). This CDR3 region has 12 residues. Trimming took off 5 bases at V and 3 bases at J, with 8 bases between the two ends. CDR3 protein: CSAGGLYNEQFF. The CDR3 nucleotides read TGCAGTGCTGGGGGACTCTACAATGAGCAGTTCTTC.

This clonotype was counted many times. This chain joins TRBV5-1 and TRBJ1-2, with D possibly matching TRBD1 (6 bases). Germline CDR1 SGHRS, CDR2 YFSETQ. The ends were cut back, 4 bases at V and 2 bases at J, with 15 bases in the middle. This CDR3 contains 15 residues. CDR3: CASSPAGATNYGYTF. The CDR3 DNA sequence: TGCGCCAGCAGCCCTGCGGGGGCCACGAACTATGGCTACACCTTC. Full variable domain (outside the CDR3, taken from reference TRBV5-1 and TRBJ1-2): KAGVTQTPRYLIKTRGQQVTLSCSPISGHRSVSWYQQTPGQGLQFLFEYFSETQRNKGNFPGRFSGRQFSNSRSEMNVSTLELGDSALYLCASSPAGATNYGYTFGSGTRLTVV.

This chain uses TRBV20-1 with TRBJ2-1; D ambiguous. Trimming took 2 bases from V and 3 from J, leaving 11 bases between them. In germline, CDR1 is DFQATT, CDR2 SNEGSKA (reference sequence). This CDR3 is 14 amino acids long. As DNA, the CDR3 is TGCAGTGCTAGAAGCTATTTGATCTACAATGAGCAGTTCTTC. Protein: CSARSYLIYNEQFF.

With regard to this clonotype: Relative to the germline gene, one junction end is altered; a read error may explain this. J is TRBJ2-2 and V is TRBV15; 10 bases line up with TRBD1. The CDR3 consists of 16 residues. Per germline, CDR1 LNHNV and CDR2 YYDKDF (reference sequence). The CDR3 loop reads CATSGPGQGNSGELFF. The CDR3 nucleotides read TGTGCCACCAGCGGGCCGGGACAGGGGAACTCCGGGGAGCTGTTTTTT.

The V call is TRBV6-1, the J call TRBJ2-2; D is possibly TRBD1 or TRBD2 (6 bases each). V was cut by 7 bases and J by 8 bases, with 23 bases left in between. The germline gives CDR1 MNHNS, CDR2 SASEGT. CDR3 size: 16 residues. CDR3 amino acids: CASKEGGLTSRGELFF. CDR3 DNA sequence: TGTGCCAGCAAGGAGGGGGGACTGACTTCCAGGGGGGAGCTGTTTTTT.

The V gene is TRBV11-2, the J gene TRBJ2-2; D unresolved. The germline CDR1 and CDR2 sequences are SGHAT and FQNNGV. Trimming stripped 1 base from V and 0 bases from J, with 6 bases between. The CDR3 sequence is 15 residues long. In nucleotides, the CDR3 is TGTGCCAGCAGCTTAGCCACCTCGAACACCGGGGAGCTGTTTTTT. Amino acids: CASSLATSNTGELFF. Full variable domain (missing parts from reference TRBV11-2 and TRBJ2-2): EAGVAQSPRYKIIEKRQSVAFWCNPISGHATLYWYQQILGQGPKLLIQFQNNGVVDDSQLPKDRFSAERLKGVDSTLKIQPAKLEDSAVYLCASSLATSNTGELFFGEGSRLTVL.